Sequencing of this T cell receptor beta chain was carried out in a study of blood T cell repertoires in COVID-19. The assay was immunoSEQ multiplex PCR, and TCRdb's table has in-frame clones only and misses some. The sample yields approximately 100,000 clones, about 86% seen once. Germline lookup yields CDR1 LGHDT and CDR2 YNNKEL (reference sequence). The CDR3 spans 20 residues. With 3 bases clipped from V and 3 bases from J, the junction kept 15 bases outside the gene matches. The sequence was obtained from a woman aged 80 or over with active or convalescent COVID-19. The chain has TRBV3-1 (or the pseudogene TRBV3-2) and TRBJ2-3; TRBD2 matches 13 bases. Specimen: peripheral blood. CDR3 sequence reads: CASSHLGLAGPGQLTDTQYF. The CDR3 coding sequence is TGTGCCAGCAGCCACTTGGGACTAGCGGGACCCGGGCAATTGACAGATACGCAGTATTTT.